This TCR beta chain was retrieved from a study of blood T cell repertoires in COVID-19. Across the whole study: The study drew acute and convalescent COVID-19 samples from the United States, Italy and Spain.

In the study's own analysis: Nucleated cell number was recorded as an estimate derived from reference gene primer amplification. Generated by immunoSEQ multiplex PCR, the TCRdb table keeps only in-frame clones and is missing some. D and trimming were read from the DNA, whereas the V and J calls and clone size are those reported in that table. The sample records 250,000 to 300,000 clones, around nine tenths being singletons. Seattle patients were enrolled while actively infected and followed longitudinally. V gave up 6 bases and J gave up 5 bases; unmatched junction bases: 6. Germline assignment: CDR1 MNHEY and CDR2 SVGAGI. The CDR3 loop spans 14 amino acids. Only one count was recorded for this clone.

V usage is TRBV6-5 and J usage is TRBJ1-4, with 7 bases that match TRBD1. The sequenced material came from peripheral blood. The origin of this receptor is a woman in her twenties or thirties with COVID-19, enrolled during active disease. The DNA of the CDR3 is TGTGCCAGCAGAGGACAGGTGGAAAATGAAAAACTGTTTTTT. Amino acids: CASRGQVENEKLFF.